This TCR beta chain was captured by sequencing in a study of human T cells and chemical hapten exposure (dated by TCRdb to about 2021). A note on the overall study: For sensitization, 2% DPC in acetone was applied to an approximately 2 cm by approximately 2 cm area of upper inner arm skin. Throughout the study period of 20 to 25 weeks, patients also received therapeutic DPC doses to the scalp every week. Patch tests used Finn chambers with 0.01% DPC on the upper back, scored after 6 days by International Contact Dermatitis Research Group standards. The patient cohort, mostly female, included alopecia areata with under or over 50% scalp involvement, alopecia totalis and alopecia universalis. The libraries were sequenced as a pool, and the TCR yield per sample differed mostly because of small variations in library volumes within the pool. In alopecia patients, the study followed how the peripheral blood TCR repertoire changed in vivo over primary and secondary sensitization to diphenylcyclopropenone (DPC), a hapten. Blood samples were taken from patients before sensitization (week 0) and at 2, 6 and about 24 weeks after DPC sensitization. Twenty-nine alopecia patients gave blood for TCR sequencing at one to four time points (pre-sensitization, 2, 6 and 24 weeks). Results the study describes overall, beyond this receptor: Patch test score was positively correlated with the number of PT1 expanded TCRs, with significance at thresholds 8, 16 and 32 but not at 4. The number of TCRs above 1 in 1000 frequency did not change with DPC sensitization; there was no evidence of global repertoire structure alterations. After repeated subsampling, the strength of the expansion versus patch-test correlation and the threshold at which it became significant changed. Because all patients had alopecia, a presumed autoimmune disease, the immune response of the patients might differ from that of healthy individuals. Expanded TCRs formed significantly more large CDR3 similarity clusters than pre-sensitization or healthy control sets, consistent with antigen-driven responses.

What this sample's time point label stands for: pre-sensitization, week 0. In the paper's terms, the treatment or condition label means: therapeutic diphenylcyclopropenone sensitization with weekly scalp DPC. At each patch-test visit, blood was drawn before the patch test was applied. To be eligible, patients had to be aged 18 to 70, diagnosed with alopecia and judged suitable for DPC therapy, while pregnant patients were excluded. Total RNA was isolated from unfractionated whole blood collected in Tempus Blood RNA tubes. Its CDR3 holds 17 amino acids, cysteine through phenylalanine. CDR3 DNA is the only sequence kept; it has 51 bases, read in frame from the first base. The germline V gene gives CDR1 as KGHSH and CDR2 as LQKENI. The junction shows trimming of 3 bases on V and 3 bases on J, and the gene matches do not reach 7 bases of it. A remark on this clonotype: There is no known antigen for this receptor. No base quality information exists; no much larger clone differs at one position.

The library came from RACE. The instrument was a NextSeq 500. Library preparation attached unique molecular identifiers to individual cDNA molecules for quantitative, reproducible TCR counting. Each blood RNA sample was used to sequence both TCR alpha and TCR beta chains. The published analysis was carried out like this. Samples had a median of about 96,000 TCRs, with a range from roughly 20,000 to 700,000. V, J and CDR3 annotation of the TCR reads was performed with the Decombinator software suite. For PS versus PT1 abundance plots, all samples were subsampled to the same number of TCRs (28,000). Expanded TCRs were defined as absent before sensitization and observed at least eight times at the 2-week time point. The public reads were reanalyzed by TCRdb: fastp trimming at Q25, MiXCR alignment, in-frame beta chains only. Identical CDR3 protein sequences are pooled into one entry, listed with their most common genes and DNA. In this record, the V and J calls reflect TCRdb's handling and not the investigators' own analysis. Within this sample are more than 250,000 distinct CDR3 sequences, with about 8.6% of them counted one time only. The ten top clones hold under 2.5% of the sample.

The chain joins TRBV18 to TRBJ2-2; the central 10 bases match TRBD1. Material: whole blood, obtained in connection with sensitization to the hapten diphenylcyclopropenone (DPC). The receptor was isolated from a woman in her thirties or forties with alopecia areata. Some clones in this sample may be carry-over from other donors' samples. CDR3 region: CASSPPGTGAHTGELFF. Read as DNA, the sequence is TGTGCCAGCTCACCGCCCGGGACAGGGGCCCACACCGGGGAGCTGTTTTTT.